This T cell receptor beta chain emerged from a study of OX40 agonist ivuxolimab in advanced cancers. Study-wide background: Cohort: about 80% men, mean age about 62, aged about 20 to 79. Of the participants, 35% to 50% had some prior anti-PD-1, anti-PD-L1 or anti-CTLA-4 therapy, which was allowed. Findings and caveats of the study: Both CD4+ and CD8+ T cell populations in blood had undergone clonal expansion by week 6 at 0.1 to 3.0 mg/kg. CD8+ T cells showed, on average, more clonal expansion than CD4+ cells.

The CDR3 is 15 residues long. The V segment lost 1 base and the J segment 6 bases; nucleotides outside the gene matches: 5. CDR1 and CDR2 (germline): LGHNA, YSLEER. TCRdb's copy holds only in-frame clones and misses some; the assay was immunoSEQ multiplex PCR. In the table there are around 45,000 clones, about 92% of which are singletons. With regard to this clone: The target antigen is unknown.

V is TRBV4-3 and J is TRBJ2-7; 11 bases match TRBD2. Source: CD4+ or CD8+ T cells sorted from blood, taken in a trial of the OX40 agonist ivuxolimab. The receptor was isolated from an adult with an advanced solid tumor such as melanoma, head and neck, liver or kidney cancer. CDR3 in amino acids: CASSQVTSGSSEQYF. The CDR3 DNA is TGCGCCAGCAGCCAAGTAACTAGCGGGAGCAGCGAGCAGTACTTC.